The rows below give T cell receptor beta chains drawn from one sample of a study of CD8 T cells in ankylosing spondylitis. One entry per CDR3 protein results from TCRdb running MiXCR on the 5' RACE reads. The repertoire holds about 39,000 distinct CDR3 sequences, 2.5% to 3.5% seen once, with around 2.8% in the top ten. The sequencing input was blood, either unsorted or a sorted T cell fraction (not recorded which). Receptor source: a male donor with ankylosing spondylitis or in good health (not recorded which). Both conserved end residues are part of each CDR3. The order of the fields is clone size, J gene, D gene, V gene, CDR3 DNA, CDR3 protein. A D gene is named only where the DNA matches it firmly. Size tells how often a clone was seen (once, few, many) or the class of an expanded clone, and some rows leave it out.

.,TRBJ2-3,TRBD2,TRBV9,TGTGCCAGCAGCGCTAGCGGGAGTGAGGCAGATACGCAGTATTTT,CASSASGSEADTQYF
many,TRBJ2-1,TRBD2,TRBV9,TGTGCCAGCAGCCCGGGACTAGTTACGCCTGAGCAGTTCTTC,CASSPGLVTPEQFF
many,TRBJ2-3,TRBD1,TRBV9,TGTGCCAGCAGCGTGGACAGGGGCGACACAGATACGCAGTATTTT,CASSVDRGDTDTQYF
many,TRBJ2-1,TRBD2,TRBV9,TGTGCCAGCAGCCCCGTCGGACTAGCGGGACCCAATGAGCAGTTCTTC,CASSPVGLAGPNEQFF
many,TRBJ1-2,TRBD1,TRBV9,TGTGCCAGCAGCGTAGGCGGGACAGGGGGCCTGCTTGAGGGCTACACCTTC,CASSVGGTGGLLEGYTF
many,TRBJ2-2,TRBD2,TRBV9,TGTGCCAGCAGCCCCCGGGACAGAGGAACTAGCGGGGCCACCGGGGAGCTGTTTTTT,CASSPRDRGTSGATGELFF
many,TRBJ1-5,TRBD1,TRBV9,TGTGCCAGCAGCCCCACGGGACAGCATCAGCCCCAGCATTTT,CASSPTGQHQPQHF
many,TRBJ1-2,.,TRBV9,TGTGCCAGCAGCGTAGAGGTCGGGACACCTATGGGCTATGGCTACACCTTC,CASSVEVGTPMGYGYTF
many,TRBJ2-1,TRBD2,TRBV9,TGTGCCAGCAGCCCCTCAGGAGGACTAGCTCCCTACAATGAGCAGTTCTTC,CASSPSGGLAPYNEQFF
many,TRBJ2-3,TRBD2,TRBV9,TGTGCCAGCAGCGTAGAGCGGGGGAGGACAGATACGCAGTATTTT,CASSVERGRTDTQYF
many,TRBJ2-2,.,TRBV9,TGTGCCAGCAGCCCCCGGACAGTGAACACCGGGGAGCTGTTTTTT,CASSPRTVNTGELFF
many,TRBJ2-3,.,TRBV9,TGTGCCAGCAGTGCCACGGGGGCTACAGATACGCAGTATTTT,CASSATGATDTQYF
many,TRBJ2-3,TRBD1,TRBV9,TGTGCCAGCAGCGCCGGACAGGAGGGCACAGATACGCAGTATTTT,CASSAGQEGTDTQYF
many,TRBJ2-1,TRBD2,TRBV9,TGTGCCAGCAGCGTAGAAGGGCTGGCGGGAGGGCCTAAGAACAATGAGCAGTTCTTC,CASSVEGLAGGPKNNEQFF
many,TRBJ2-2,.,TRBV9,TGTGCCAGCAGCCCTGGGATGGGGGGTACCGGGGAGCTGTTTTTT,CASSPGMGGTGELFF
many,TRBJ2-3,TRBD2,TRBV9,TGTGCCAGCAGCGTAGAAGGTAGCGGGTTCACAGATACGCAGTATTTT,CASSVEGSGFTDTQYF
many,TRBJ1-4,.,TRBV9,TGTGCCAGCAGCGTGACCCAGAACGGAAAACTGTTTTTT,CASSVTQNGKLFF
medium-sized,TRBJ2-1,TRBD2,TRBV9,TGTGCCAGCAGCGTTACACTAGCGGGAGGGTCCGCGAAAAATGAGCAGTTCTTC,CASSVTLAGGSAKNEQFF
many,TRBJ2-2,.,TRBV9,TGTGCCAGCAGCGTAGTGGGGGGTCCGACGACCGACACCGGGGAGCTGTTTTTT,CASSVVGGPTTDTGELFF
many,TRBJ2-2,.,TRBV9,TGTGCCAGCAGCGTACTTATCGGGACGAACACCGGGGAGCTGTTTTTT,CASSVLIGTNTGELFF
many,TRBJ2-2,TRBD2,TRBV9,TGTGCCAGCAGCGTTCTAGCGGGGACTAACACCGGGGAGCTGTTTTTT,CASSVLAGTNTGELFF
many,TRBJ1-2,.,TRBV21-1,TGTGCCAGCAGCTCCCCAGGGGACAGGGGACATACACAAGAAATCATCAACTATGGCTACACCTTC,CASSSPGDRGHTQEIINYGYTF
many,TRBJ2-3,TRBD1,TRBV9,TGTGCCAGCAGCGTAAGCGACAGGGTTGGGAGCGATACGCAGTATTTT,CASSVSDRVGSDTQYF
many,TRBJ2-2,TRBD2,TRBV9,TGTGCCAGCAGCGTAGTCATTAGCGGGAGATACGGGGAGCTGTTTTTT,CASSVVISGRYGELFF
many,TRBJ2-3,.,TRBV9,TGTGCCAGCAGCGTCCGGGCGGAGACAGATACGCAGTATTTT,CASSVRAETDTQYF
many,TRBJ2-2,.,TRBV9,TGTGCCAGCAGCGTGCTGACAGGCAACACCGGGGAGCTGTTTTTT,CASSVLTGNTGELFF
medium-sized,TRBJ2-1,.,TRBV9,TGTGCCAGCAGCGTACGGGGGGTAGGGGGCAATGAGCAGTTCTTC,CASSVRGVGGNEQFF
many,TRBJ2-3,.,TRBV9,TGTGCCAGCAGCCCCCCTTCAGATACGCAGTATTTT,CASSPPSDTQYF
many,TRBJ2-5,TRBD1,TRBV9,TGTGCCAGCAGCGTCCAGACAGGGGCCAAAGAGACCCAGTACTTC,CASSVQTGAKETQYF
many,TRBJ2-5,.,TRBV9,TGTGCCAGCAGCGTATTCGCTGCGGAGACCCAGTACTTC,CASSVFAAETQYF
many,TRBJ1-2,.,TRBV9,TGTGCCAGCAGCGTCGGTTCGGGGGATGGAGGCTACACCTTC,CASSVGSGDGGYTF
many,TRBJ1-1,.,TRBV9,TGTGCCAGCAGCGTAAGGGACATGAACACTGAAGCTTTCTTT,CASSVRDMNTEAFF
many,TRBJ2-5,TRBD2,TRBV9,TGTGCCAGCGGGGGACTAGCGGGGGGTCAAGAGACCCAGTACTTC,CASGGLAGGQETQYF
many,TRBJ2-3,.,TRBV9,TGTGCCAGCAGCCCATCGGACAGAAGAAACACAGATACGCAGTATTTT,CASSPSDRRNTDTQYF
many,TRBJ2-5,TRBD1,TRBV9,TGTGCCAGCAGCGCGGGACAGGTCCCTTCGGCGACCCAGTACTTC,CASSAGQVPSATQYF
few,TRBJ2-3,TRBD2,TRBV9,TGTGCCAGCAGCGCCCAGGTAGGACTAGCGCCAACTACGCAGTATTTT,CASSAQVGLAPTTQYF
many,TRBJ1-1,.,TRBV9,TGTGCCAGCAGCGTAGTTCAGGGGTACACTGAAGCTTTCTTT,CASSVVQGYTEAFF
many,TRBJ2-3,TRBD2,TRBV9,TGTGCCAGCAGCCCGGGACTAGCGGGAGCCGCAGATACGCAGTATTTT,CASSPGLAGAADTQYF
many,TRBJ2-1,.,TRBV9,TGTGCCAGCAGTGACAACTACAATGAGCAGTTCTTC,CASSDNYNEQFF
many,TRBJ2-5,TRBD2,TRBV9,TGTGCCAGCAGCGTAGAAGGTGGGGGGTGGGTAGGACTAGCGGGAGGGCCAGTGGAGACCCAGTACTTC,CASSVEGGGWVGLAGGPVETQYF
many,TRBJ2-3,.,TRBV9,TGTGCCAGCAGCGCGGGGACAAGCAGCACAGATACGCAGTATTTT,CASSAGTSSTDTQYF
medium-sized,TRBJ2-2,.,TRBV9,TGTGCCAGCAGCGTAGTGGTGGACTCAGACACCGGGGAGCTGTTTTTT,CASSVVVDSDTGELFF
few,TRBJ2-2,TRBD2,TRBV9,TGTGCCAGCAGGAAGGACCGGGAGGCAGGGGAGCTGTTTTTT,CASRKDREAGELFF
.,TRBJ1-1,.,TRBV9,TGTGCCAGCAGCCCACTTGGGGGGCAGGGATGGAACACTGAAGCTTTCTTT,CASSPLGGQGWNTEAFF
many,TRBJ2-3,.,TRBV9,TGTGCCAGCAGCGTAGGAATTGTTCCAGATACGCAGTATTTT,CASSVGIVPDTQYF
many,TRBJ2-1,.,TRBV9,TGTGCCAGCAGCGCCGGGGACTGGGACAATGAGCAGTTCTTC,CASSAGDWDNEQFF
many,TRBJ2-3,.,TRBV9,TGTGCCAGCAACAAACGTGGCCGTACAACTAGCACAGATACGCAGTATTTT,CASNKRGRTTSTDTQYF
many,TRBJ1-4,.,TRBV9,TGTGCCAGCAGCACGGGAACAGGAACTAATGAAAAACTGTTTTTT,CASSTGTGTNEKLFF
many,TRBJ2-3,TRBD1,TRBV9,TGTGCCAGCAGCAGTGGGACAGACAGCACAGATACGCAGTATTTT,CASSSGTDSTDTQYF
medium-sized,TRBJ2-4,.,TRBV9,TGTGCCAGCAGTCGGGACCACAGTGAAGTTCAGTACTTC,CASSRDHSEVQYF
many,TRBJ2-1,.,TRBV9,TGTGCCAGCAGCGTAGGTCCGGTCCTTCGTGCCGATGAGCAGTTCTTC,CASSVGPVLRADEQFF
many,TRBJ1-5,.,TRBV9,TGTGCCAGCAGCCCTACAGGGAGGCTTCAGCCCCAGCATTTT,CASSPTGRLQPQHF